The subject of this entry is one T cell receptor (beta chain). The data were obtained in a study of blood T cell repertoires in COVID-19. Study summary: From the United States, Italy and Spain came samples of acute and convalescent COVID-19. From T cells, B-cell-depleted T cells, or PBMCs came the material, which was cDNA or gDNA.

The authors' processing: The assay estimated nucleated cells by amplifying reference gene primers. Profiling relied on immunoSEQ multiplex PCR, and the TCRdb table lists in-frame clones only, not all of them. V and J calls and clone size follow that table, whereas D and trimming were derived from the DNA. The data contain about 57,000 clones, 82% of them singletons. This CDR3 spans 15 amino acids. Germline assignment: CDR1 PRHDT and CDR2 FYEKMQ (reference sequence). Trimming cost V 0 bases and J 4 bases, with 12 bases left between them. V and J are TRBV13 and TRBJ2-5, with D tentatively TRBD2 (6 bases). Specimen: peripheral blood. The origin of this receptor is a woman aged 55-70 years with acute or convalescent COVID-19. The CDR3 DNA follows: TGTGCCAGCAGCTTAGGCCTGTCCGGGGGAGAGACCCAGTACTTC. It encodes CASSLGLSGGETQYF.